The 31 T cell receptor beta chains reported below all come from one sample, sequenced in a study of T cell changes during pregnancy in multiple sclerosis. TCRdb keeps only in-frame clones here, not all; method: immunoSEQ multiplex PCR. The table shows some 79,000 clones, with around nine tenths occurring only once. The sequencing used CD4+ T cells from peripheral blood mononuclear cells, collected in the second trimester of pregnancy. Every receptor here comes from a female donor with multiple sclerosis, enrolled in a pregnancy study.

The chain recombines TRBV29-1 with TRBJ2-1; the D is unclear. Trimming pared 2 bases from V and 9 bases from J, leaving 11 bases between. CDR3 size: 12 residues. Germline CDR1 SQVTM, CDR2 ANQGSEA. CDR3 protein: CSVEKDRSEQFF. The CDR3 DNA follows: TGCAGCGTTGAAAAGGATCGGAGTGAGCAGTTCTTC.

The chain has TRBV27 and TRBJ1-6; 7 bases are a match to TRBD1. The CDR3 contains 15 residues. V lost 6 bases and J lost 8; bases outside the gene matches: 10. Germline V gene data show CDR1 as MNHEY and CDR2 as SMNVEV (reference sequence). The CDR3 protein is CASRLSPTGDSPLHF. The CDR3 DNA is TGTGCCAGCAGGCTGAGCCCTACAGGGGATTCACCCCTCCACTTT.

The V and J genes are TRBV5-1 and TRBJ2-5, with D maybe TRBD2 (6 bases). The ends were cut back, 7 bases at V and 3 bases at J, with 13 bases in the middle. The CDR3 length is 13 residues. CDR1 is SGHRS and CDR2 is YFSETQ in the germline V gene. The CDR3 region has the DNA TGCGCCAGCCAAGCGGGCGTAGAAGAGACCCAGTACTTC. It specifies CASQAGVEETQYF. Full variable domain (outside the CDR3, taken from reference TRBV5-1 and TRBJ2-5): KAGVTQTPRYLIKTRGQQVTLSCSPISGHRSVSWYQQTPGQGLQFLFEYFSETQRNKGNFPGRFSGRQFSNSRSEMNVSTLELGDSALYLCASQAGVEETQYFGPGTRLLVL.

This rearrangement joins TRBV7-2 to TRBJ2-3; possibly TRBD2 for D (8 bases). Trimming left V 5 bases short and J 2 bases short, with 17 bases between. Germline V gives CDR1 SGHTA, CDR2 FQGNSA. The CDR3 has 16 amino acids. CDR3 sequence: CASSPGGREDTDTQYF. The CDR3 DNA reads as TGTGCCAGCAGCCCAGGGGGGCGGGAGGACACAGATACGCAGTATTTT.

V usage is TRBV18 and J usage is TRBJ1-1, with TRBD1 matching 9 bases. Germline CDR1 and CDR2: KGHSH and LQKENI. V was pared by 8 bases and J by 5 bases, with 6 bases of the junction left unmatched. The CDR3 consists of 13 residues. This chain's CDR3 is CASQTGGGTEAFF. The CDR3 DNA follows: TGTGCCAGCCAAACAGGGGGCGGGACTGAAGCTTTCTTT.

The chain joins TRBV18 to TRBJ2-7; 10 nucleotides agree with TRBD1. The V segment lost 4 bases and the J segment 3 bases; nucleotides outside the gene matches: 9. CDR1 and CDR2 (germline): KGHSH, LQKENI. The CDR3 is made up of 16 amino acids. The CDR3 spells CASSRTGTGVHYEQYF. For the CDR3, the DNA is TGTGCCAGCTCACGGACCGGGACAGGGGTCCACTACGAGCAGTACTTC. The full variable domain, its missing parts supplied by reference TRBV18 and TRBJ2-7, is NAGVMQNPRHLVRRRGQEARLRCSPMKGHSHVYWYRQLPEEGLKFMVYLQKENIIDESGMPKERFSAEFPKEGPSILRIQQVVRGDSAAYFCASSRTGTGVHYEQYFGPGTRLTVT.

This rearrangement joins TRBV5-1 to TRBJ2-5; unclear D gene. The V gene lost 0 bases and the J gene lost 1 base, with 7 bases spanning the gap. The V gene's germline CDR1 is SGHRS and CDR2 YFSETQ. CDR3 length: 14 residues. CDR3 coding DNA: TGCGCCAGCAGCTTGGCACGGTTCCAAGAGACCCAGTACTTC. It specifies CASSLARFQETQYF.

The chain has TRBV9 and TRBJ1-6; TRBD1 is a possible D gene (5 bases). Germline CDR1 and CDR2: SGDLS and YYNGEE. This CDR3 is built from 14 residues. The V gene lost 0 bases and the J gene lost 8 bases, with 9 bases spanning the gap. CDR3 nucleotides: TGTGCCAGCAGCGTAGTTGGGGCGGATTCACCCCTCCACTTT. It encodes CASSVVGADSPLHF. Full variable domain (missing parts from reference TRBV9 and TRBJ1-6): DSGVTQTPKHLITATGQRVTLRCSPRSGDLSVYWYQQSLDQGLQFLIQYYNGEERAKGNILERFSAQQFPDLHSELNLSSLELGDSALYFCASSVVGADSPLHFGNGTRLTVT.

The CDR3 reads CASSLDRGSPLHF. In DNA form, the CDR3 reads TGTGCCAGCAGCTTGGACAGGGGCTCACCCCTCCACTTT. This chain joins TRBV5-5 and TRBJ1-6; 7 nucleotides align to TRBD1. The CDR3 is made up of 13 amino acids. Trimming at V came to 0 bases and at J to 10 bases, leaving 1 base not matched to a gene. Looked up from germline, CDR1 is SGHKS and CDR2 is YYEKEE (reference sequence). Looking up the rest from reference TRBV5-5 and TRBJ1-6 gives the full variable domain: DAGVTQSPTHLIKTRGQQVTLRCSPISGHKSVSWYQQVLGQGPQFIFQYYEKEERGRGNFPDRFSARQFPNYSSELNVNALLLGDSALYLCASSLDRGSPLHFGNGTRLTVT.

V and J are TRBV4-3 and TRBJ1-1; D unclear. The CDR3 consists of 13 residues. Per the germline V gene, CDR1 is LGHNA and CDR2 is YSLEER. With 7 bases removed from V and 0 bases from J, the gap between germline ends came to 9 bases. CDR3 nucleotides: TGCGCCAGCACGAGGGAACTGAACACTGAAGCTTTCTTT. This codes for CASTRELNTEAFF.

The rearrangement links TRBV4-3 to TRBJ2-1; the match to TRBD2 covers 7 bases. CDR3 length: 16 residues. Losses at the gene ends were 4 bases for V and 2 bases for J; bases not matched to a gene: 8. Germline lookup yields CDR1 LGHNA and CDR2 YSLEER. The CDR3 spells CASSRMAAGAYNEQFF. The DNA of the CDR3 is TGCGCCAGCAGCCGGATGGCCGCGGGGGCCTACAATGAGCAGTTCTTC.

This sequence joins TRBV5-1 and TRBJ2-5, with D possibly TRBD1 on 6 matching bases. V lost 0 bases, J lost 5 bases, and 14 bases lay in between. CDR1 and CDR2 from the germline V gene are SGHRS and YFSETQ. CDR3 length equals 15 residues. The CDR3 loop reads CASSLGNSGVETQYF. DNA for the CDR3: TGCGCCAGCAGCTTGGGGAACTCAGGGGTCGAGACCCAGTACTTC.

The chain employs TRBV7-2 and TRBJ2-5, with TRBD1 matching 10 bases. CDR1 is SGHTA, CDR2 FQGNSA, per germline. The V segment lost 5 bases and the J segment 3 bases; nucleotides outside the gene matches: 6. CDR3 length: 15 residues. The CDR3 DNA sequence: TGTGCCAGCAGCGTCCCCGGGACAGGGGAAGAGACCCAGTACTTC. Translated: CASSVPGTGEETQYF.

The chain employs TRBV10-3 and TRBJ1-2; D is uncertain. Between the trimmed V and J ends, which lost 3 bases and 1 base, there was a span of 6 bases. The CDR3 length is 13 residues. Germline CDR1 and CDR2: ENHRY and SYGVKD. In DNA form, the CDR3 reads TGTGCCATCAGTGACAGGTTTAACTATGGCTACACCTTC. Its translation is CAISDRFNYGYTF.

This clone was observed once. The V gene is TRBV6-6, the J gene TRBJ2-1; D is ambiguous. V was clipped by 7 bases and J by 9 bases, with 19 bases between them. Germline CDR1 and CDR2: MNHNY and SVGAGI (reference sequence). The CDR3 sequence is 14 residues long. In DNA form, the CDR3 reads TGTGCCAGCACCACATCGAACCAGAGGATTGAGCAGTTCTTC. It encodes CASTTSNQRIEQFF.

The chain carries TRBV10-3 and TRBJ1-2; D remains ambiguous. With 0 bases removed from V and 1 base from J, the gap between germline ends came to 6 bases. The germline V gene has CDR1 ENHRY and CDR2 SYGVKD. The CDR3 has 14 amino acids. The CDR3 sequence: CAISESGSNYGYTF. Written as DNA, the CDR3 is TGTGCCATCAGTGAGTCGGGCAGTAACTATGGCTACACCTTC.

The chain recombines TRBV29-1 with TRBJ2-7, with D uncertain. V was shortened by 4 bases and J by 7 bases, with 11 bases between the two germline ends. The CDR3 contains 11 residues. Germline loops: CDR1 SQVTM, CDR2 ANQGSEA. The CDR3 loop reads CSVGLSGEQYF. CDR3 DNA: TGCAGCGTTGGACTCTCCGGGGAGCAGTACTTC.

The CDR3 sequence: CASTTFGKTSNQPQHF. CDR3 coding DNA: TGTGCCAGCACTACCTTCGGGAAGACTAGCAATCAGCCCCAGCATTTT. The chain employs TRBV28 and TRBJ1-5; D ambiguous. Germline V lookup: CDR1 MDHEN, CDR2 SYDVKM. V was cut by 7 bases and J by 0 bases, with 16 bases left in between. CDR3 size: 16 residues.

The DNA for the CDR3 is TGCAGCGTTGGGGGGGGACAGGGGGCTGGCACTGAAGCTTTCTTT. It is translated as CSVGGGQGAGTEAFF. The chain recombines TRBV29-1 with TRBJ1-1; 12 nucleotides line up with TRBD1. Trimming at V came to 4 bases and at J to 4 bases, leaving 7 bases not matched to a gene. Per the germline V gene, CDR1 is SQVTM and CDR2 is ANQGSEA. The CDR3 loop spans 15 amino acids.

This clone has only one observation. The chain links TRBV12-5 to TRBJ2-1; 9 nucleotides line up with TRBD2. Trimming removed 4 bases from V and 7 bases from J; junction bases left unmatched: 5. The germline V gene encodes CDR1 LGHNT and CDR2 FRNRAP. The CDR3 runs to 14 residues. The CDR3 protein is CASGSSGGRNEQFF. Written as DNA, the CDR3 is TGTGCTAGTGGTTCCAGCGGGGGGAGGAATGAGCAGTTCTTC.

The V call is TRBV19, the J call TRBJ1-1; D is unresolved. The V end lost 2 bases, the J end lost 1 base, and 5 bases lay between the germline ends. The CDR3 is made up of 13 amino acids. From germline, CDR1 is LNHDA and CDR2 SQIVND (reference sequence). In DNA form, the CDR3 reads TGTGCCAGTAGTATACTCGGGAACACTGAAGCTTTCTTT. Its translation is CASSILGNTEAFF.

The chain carries TRBV7-9 and TRBJ2-1, with a possible D match to TRBD2 (5 bases). This CDR3 contains 14 residues. Germline V lookup: CDR1 SEHNR, CDR2 FQNEAQ (reference sequence). V was clipped by 1 base and J by 5 bases, with 9 bases between them. CDR3 sequence reads: CASSLVSGNNEQFF. In DNA form, the CDR3 reads TGTGCCAGCAGCTTAGTGAGCGGAAACAATGAGCAGTTCTTC.

This clone was detected only once. The CDR3 loop reads CASSARQFANTGELFF. As DNA, the CDR3 is TGTGCCAGCAGCGCTAGACAGTTCGCTAACACCGGGGAGCTGTTTTTT. The J gene is TRBJ2-2, the V gene TRBV9, with a possible D match to TRBD1 (5 bases). The CDR3 sequence is 16 residues long. Germline values: CDR1 SGDLS, CDR2 YYNGEE. V lost 3 bases and J 2 bases, leaving 14 bases between the germline ends. The entire variable domain, with the rest obtained from reference TRBV9 and TRBJ2-2, is as follows: DSGVTQTPKHLITATGQRVTLRCSPRSGDLSVYWYQQSLDQGLQFLIQYYNGEERAKGNILERFSAQQFPDLHSELNLSSLELGDSALYFCASSARQFANTGELFFGEGSRLTVL.

This chain uses TRBV19 with TRBJ1-2; 10 nucleotides match TRBD1. The CDR3 is made up of 13 amino acids. Per the germline V gene, CDR1 is LNHDA and CDR2 is SQIVND (reference sequence). Unmatched junction bases numbered 4, after V lost 4 bases and J lost 8 bases. CDR3 sequence reads: CASSRGQGPGYTF. The CDR3 nucleotides read TGTGCCAGTAGTAGGGGACAGGGGCCCGGCTACACCTTC. Looking up the rest from reference TRBV19 and TRBJ1-2 gives the full variable domain: DGGITQSPKYLFRKEGQNVTLSCEQNLNHDAMYWYRQDPGQGLRLIYYSQIVNDFQKGDIAEGYSVSREKKESFPLTVTSAQKNPTAFYLCASSRGQGPGYTFGSGTRLTVV.

The chain is built from TRBV18 and TRBJ1-6; 8 bases are a match to TRBD1. The length of the CDR3 is 16 residues. Trimming removed 3 bases from V and 5 bases from J; junction bases left unmatched: 6. CDR1 is KGHSH and CDR2 is LQKENI in the germline V gene. CDR3 bases: TGTGCCAGCTCACCGTTGGGACAGGCAGATAATTCACCCCTCCACTTT. Its protein product is CASSPLGQADNSPLHF. Together with reference TRBV18 and TRBJ1-6, the CDR3 gives the full variable domain: NAGVMQNPRHLVRRRGQEARLRCSPMKGHSHVYWYRQLPEEGLKFMVYLQKENIIDESGMPKERFSAEFPKEGPSILRIQQVVRGDSAAYFCASSPLGQADNSPLHFGNGTRLTVT.

The V and J genes are TRBV30 and TRBJ1-1; no definite D call. Germline V gene sequence: CDR1 GTSNPN, CDR2 SVGIG (reference sequence). The CDR3 contains 13 residues. V was trimmed by 5 bases and J by 5 bases, leaving 15 bases between them. The CDR3 protein is CAWVIRRGTEAFF. The CDR3 nucleotides read TGTGCCTGGGTTATCAGGCGGGGAACTGAAGCTTTCTTT.

The chain couples TRBV6-6 to TRBJ2-3; no firm D call. Trimming stripped 2 bases from V and 4 bases from J, with 10 bases between. The CDR3 length is 14 residues. Germline V CDR1 and CDR2: MNHNY, SVGAGI (reference sequence). The CDR3 bases are TGTGCCAGCAGTTACGATCAGCAGGCAGATACGCAGTATTTT. It translates to CASSYDQQADTQYF.

This chain connects TRBV5-6 to TRBJ1-2; D gene ambiguous. The CDR3 length is 14 residues. Trimming cost V 5 bases and J 2 bases, with 13 bases left between them. The germline CDR1 and CDR2 sequences are SGHDT and YYEEEE. The chain's CDR3 is CASRFGAKNYGYTF. The DNA for the CDR3 is TGTGCCAGCAGGTTCGGAGCTAAGAACTATGGCTACACCTTC.

The CDR3 DNA sequence: TGTGCCAGTAGTAACCCGGGACAGAGTTATGGCTACACCTTC. This translates into CASSNPGQSYGYTF. The V call is TRBV19, the J call TRBJ1-2, with 7 bases identical to TRBD1. Germline V CDR1 and CDR2: LNHDA, SQIVND (reference sequence). The CDR3 totals 14 residues. V was clipped by 4 bases and J by 5 bases; unmatched bases: 7.

V usage is TRBV5-4 and J usage is TRBJ2-1; 11 nucleotides line up with TRBD2. CDR1 is SGHNT and CDR2 is YYREEE in the germline V gene (reference sequence). The CDR3 consists of 16 residues. J was trimmed by 0 bases and V by 4 bases; bases with no gene match: 3. CDR3 sequence (DNA): TGTGCCAGCAGCCGGGGACTAGCGGACTCCTACAATGAGCAGTTCTTC. Encoded protein: CASSRGLADSYNEQFF.

This chain connects TRBV11-3 to TRBJ1-1; D is uncertain. CDR3 length: 13 residues. The V end was cut by 1 base, the J end by 11 bases, with 14 bases between. Germline CDR1 SGHNT, CDR2 YENEEA. The CDR3 is CASSLAPATGAFF. The CDR3 bases are TGTGCCAGCAGCTTAGCGCCGGCTACCGGGGCTTTCTTT.